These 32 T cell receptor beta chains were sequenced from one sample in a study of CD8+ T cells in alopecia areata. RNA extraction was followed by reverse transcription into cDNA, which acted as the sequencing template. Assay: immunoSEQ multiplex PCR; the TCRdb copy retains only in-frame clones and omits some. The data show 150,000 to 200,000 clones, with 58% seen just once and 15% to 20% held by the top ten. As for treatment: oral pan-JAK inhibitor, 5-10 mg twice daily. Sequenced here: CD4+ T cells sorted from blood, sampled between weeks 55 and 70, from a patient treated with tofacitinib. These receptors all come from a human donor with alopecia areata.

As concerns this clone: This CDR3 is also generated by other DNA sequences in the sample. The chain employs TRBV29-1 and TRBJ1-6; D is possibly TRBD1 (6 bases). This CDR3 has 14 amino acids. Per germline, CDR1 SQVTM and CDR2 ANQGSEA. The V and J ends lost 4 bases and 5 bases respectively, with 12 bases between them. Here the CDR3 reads CSVAEGVDNSPLHF. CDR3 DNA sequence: TGCAGCGTTGCGGAGGGGGTGGATAATTCACCCCTCCACTTT.

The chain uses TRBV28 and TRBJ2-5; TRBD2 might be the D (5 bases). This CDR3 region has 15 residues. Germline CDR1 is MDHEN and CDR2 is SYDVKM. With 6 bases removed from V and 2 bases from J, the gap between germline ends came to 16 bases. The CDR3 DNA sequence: TGTGCCAGCAGCATATCGGGATACTCTCAAGAGACCCAGTACTTC. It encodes CASSISGYSQETQYF.

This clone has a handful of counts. In nucleotides, the CDR3 is TGCGCCAGCAGCCAAGGGGAAACAGGGGGGTCACCCCTCCACTTT. Translating it yields CASSQGETGGSPLHF. The chain carries TRBV4-1 and TRBJ1-6; 8 bases match TRBD1. The CDR3 spans 15 residues. V lost 1 base, J lost 10 bases, and 6 bases stayed unmatched. The germline V gene encodes CDR1 MGHRA and CDR2 YSYEKL.

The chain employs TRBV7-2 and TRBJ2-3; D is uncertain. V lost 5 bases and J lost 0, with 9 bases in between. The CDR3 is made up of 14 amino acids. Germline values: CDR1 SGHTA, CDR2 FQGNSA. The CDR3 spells CASSGRSSTDTQYF. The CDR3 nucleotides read TGTGCCAGCAGCGGTAGGTCGAGCACAGATACGCAGTATTTT.

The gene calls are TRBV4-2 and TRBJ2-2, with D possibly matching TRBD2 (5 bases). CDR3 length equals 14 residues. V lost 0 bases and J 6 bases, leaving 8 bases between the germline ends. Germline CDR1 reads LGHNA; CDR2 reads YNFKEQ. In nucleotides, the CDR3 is TGTGCCAGCAGCCAAGATGTCGGGGCCGGGGAGCTGTTTTTT. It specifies CASSQDVGAGELFF.

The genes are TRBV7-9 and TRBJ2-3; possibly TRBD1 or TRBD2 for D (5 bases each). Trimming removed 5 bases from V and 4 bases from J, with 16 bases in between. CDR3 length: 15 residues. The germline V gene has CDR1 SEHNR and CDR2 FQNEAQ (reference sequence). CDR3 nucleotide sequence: TGTGCCAGCAGCCCAATGGCACCGGGGCCAGATACGCAGTATTTT. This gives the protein CASSPMAPGPDTQYF. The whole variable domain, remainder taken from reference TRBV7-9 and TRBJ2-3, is DTGVSQNPRHKITKRGQNVTFRCDPISEHNRLYWYRQTLGQGPEFLTYFQNEAQLEKSRLLSDRFSAERPKGSFSTLEIQRTEQGDSAMYLCASSPMAPGPDTQYFGPGTRLTVL.

The DNA for the CDR3 is TGTGCCAGCAGCGCAACAGGGCCCTCAACTAATGAAAAACTGTTTTTT. Translating gives CASSATGPSTNEKLFF. This chain uses TRBV7-2 with TRBJ1-4, with a possible D match to TRBD1 (6 bases). V gave up 5 bases and J gave up 0 bases, with 13 bases separating them. The CDR3 is made up of 16 amino acids. Germline CDR1 SGHTA, CDR2 FQGNSA.

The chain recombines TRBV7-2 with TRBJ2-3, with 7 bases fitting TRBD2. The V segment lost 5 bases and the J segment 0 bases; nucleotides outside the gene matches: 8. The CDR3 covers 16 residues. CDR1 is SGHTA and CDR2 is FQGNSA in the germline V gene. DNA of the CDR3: TGTGCCAGCAGCAAGCGACTAGCCCCCAGCACAGATACGCAGTATTTT. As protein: CASSKRLAPSTDTQYF.

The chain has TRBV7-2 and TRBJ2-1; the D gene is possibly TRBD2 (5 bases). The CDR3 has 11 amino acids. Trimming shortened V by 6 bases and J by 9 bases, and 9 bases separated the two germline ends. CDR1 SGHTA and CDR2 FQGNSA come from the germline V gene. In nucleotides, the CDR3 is TGTGCCAGCAGTGAGGGCGGTGAGCAGTTCTTC. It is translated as CASSEGGEQFF.

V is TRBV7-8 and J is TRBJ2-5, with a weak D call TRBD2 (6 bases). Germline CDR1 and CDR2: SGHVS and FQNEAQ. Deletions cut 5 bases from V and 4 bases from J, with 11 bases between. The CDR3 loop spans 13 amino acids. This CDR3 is CASSLGLTETQYF. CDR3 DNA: TGTGCCAGCAGCCTCGGACTAACAGAGACCCAGTACTTC.

CDR3 bases: TGTGCCACCGGGACTGGGGATTCACCCCTCCACTTT. Translation: CATGTGDSPLHF. The J gene is TRBJ1-6, the V gene TRBV2; a possible D gene is TRBD1 (5 bases). V was shortened by 10 bases and J by 8 bases, with 12 bases between the two germline ends. The CDR3 is 12 amino acids. Germline V lookup: CDR1 SNHLY, CDR2 FYNNEI.

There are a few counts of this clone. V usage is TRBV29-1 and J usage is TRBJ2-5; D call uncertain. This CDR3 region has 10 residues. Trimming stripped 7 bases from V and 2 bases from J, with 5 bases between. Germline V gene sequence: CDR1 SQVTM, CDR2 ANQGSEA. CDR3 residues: CSAEQETQYF. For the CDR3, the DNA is TGCAGCGCGGAACAAGAGACCCAGTACTTC.

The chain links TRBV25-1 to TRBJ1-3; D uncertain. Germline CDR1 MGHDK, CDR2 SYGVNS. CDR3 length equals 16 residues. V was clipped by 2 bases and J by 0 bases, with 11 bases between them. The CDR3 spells CASSEGWASSGNTIYF. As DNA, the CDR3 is TGTGCCAGCAGTGAAGGATGGGCGTCCTCTGGAAACACCATATATTTT.

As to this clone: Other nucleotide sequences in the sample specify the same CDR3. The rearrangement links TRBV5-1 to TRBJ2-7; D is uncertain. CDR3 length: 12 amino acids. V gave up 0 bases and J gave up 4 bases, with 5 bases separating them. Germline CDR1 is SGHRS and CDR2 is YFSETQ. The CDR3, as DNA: TGCGCCAGCAGCTTGGGGGCGTACGAGCAGTACTTC. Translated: CASSLGAYEQYF.

The CDR3 region has the DNA TGCAGCGTTCAGGGGGCGCTGAACACTGAAGCTTTCTTT. Translated: CSVQGALNTEAFF. The rearrangement joins TRBV29-1 to TRBJ1-1, with TRBD1 matching 8 bases. The trim removed 5 bases at V and 0 bases at J, leaving 2 bases unmatched. This CDR3 is 13 amino acids long. Per germline, CDR1 SQVTM and CDR2 ANQGSEA.

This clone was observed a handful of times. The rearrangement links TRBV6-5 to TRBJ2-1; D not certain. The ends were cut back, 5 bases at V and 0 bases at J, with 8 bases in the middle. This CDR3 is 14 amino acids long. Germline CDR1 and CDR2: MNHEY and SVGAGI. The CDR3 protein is CASSDKSSYNEQFF. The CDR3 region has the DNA TGTGCCAGCAGTGACAAGAGCTCCTACAATGAGCAGTTCTTC.

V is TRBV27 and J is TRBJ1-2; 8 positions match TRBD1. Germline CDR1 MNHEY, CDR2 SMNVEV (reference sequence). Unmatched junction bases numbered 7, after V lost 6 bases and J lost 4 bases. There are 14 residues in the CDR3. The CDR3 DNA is TGTGCCAGCAGGACGACAGGGGCATTCTATGGCTACACCTTC. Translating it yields CASRTTGAFYGYTF.

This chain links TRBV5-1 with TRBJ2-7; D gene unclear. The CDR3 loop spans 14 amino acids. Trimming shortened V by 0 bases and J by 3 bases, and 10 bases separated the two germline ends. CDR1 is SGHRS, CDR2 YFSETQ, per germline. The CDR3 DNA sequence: TGCGCCAGCAGCTTGGAGTATGCCGGCTACGAGCAGTACTTC. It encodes CASSLEYAGYEQYF.

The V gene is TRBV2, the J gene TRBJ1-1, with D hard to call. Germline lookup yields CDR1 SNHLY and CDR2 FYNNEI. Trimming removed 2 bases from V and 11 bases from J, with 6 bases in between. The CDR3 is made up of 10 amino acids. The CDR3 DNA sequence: TGTGCCAGCAGTGAATACAAGGCTTTCTTT. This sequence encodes CASSEYKAFF. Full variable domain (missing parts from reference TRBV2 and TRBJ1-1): EPEVTQTPSHQVTQMGQEVILRCVPISNHLYFYWYRQILGQKVEFLVSFYNNEISEKSEIFDDQFSVERPDGSNFTLKIRSTKLEDSAMYFCASSEYKAFFGQGTRLTVV.

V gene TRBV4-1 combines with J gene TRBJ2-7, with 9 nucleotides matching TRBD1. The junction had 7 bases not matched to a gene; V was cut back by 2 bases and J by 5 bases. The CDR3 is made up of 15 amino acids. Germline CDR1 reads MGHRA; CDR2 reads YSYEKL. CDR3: CASSQPGQGTHEQYF. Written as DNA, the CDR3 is TGCGCCAGCAGCCAACCGGGACAGGGTACCCACGAGCAGTACTTC.

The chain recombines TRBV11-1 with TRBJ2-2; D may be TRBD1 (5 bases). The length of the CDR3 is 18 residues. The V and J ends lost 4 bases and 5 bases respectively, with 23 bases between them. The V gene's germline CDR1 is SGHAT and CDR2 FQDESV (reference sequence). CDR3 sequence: CASSSFVFRQGVTGELFF. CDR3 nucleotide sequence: TGTGCCAGCAGCTCCTTCGTTTTTCGGCAGGGTGTAACCGGGGAGCTGTTTTTT.

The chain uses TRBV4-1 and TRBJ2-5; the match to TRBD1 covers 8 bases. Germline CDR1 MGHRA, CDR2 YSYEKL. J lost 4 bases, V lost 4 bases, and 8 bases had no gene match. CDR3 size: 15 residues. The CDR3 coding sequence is TGCGCCAGCAGCCTCGGACAGGGTAGCAGAGAGACCCAGTACTTC. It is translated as CASSLGQGSRETQYF.

The CDR3 is CAIRQGPDQPQHF. CDR3 sequence (DNA): TGTGCCATCAGACAGGGTCCGGATCAGCCCCAGCATTTT. The chain is built from TRBV10-3 and TRBJ1-5; weak D call: TRBD1 (6 bases). V was trimmed by 6 bases and J by 5 bases, leaving 11 bases between them. Germline CDR1 reads ENHRY; CDR2 reads SYGVKD. The CDR3 loop spans 13 amino acids.

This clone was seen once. CDR3 loop: CATSTRGQETQYF. CDR3 coding DNA: TGTGCCACCAGCACAAGGGGCCAGGAGACCCAGTACTTC. The chain joins TRBV15 to TRBJ2-5; maybe TRBD1 (5 bases). Looked up from germline, CDR1 is LNHNV and CDR2 is YYDKDF (reference sequence). Deletions cut 4 bases from V and 5 bases from J, with 11 bases between. This CDR3 is 13 amino acids long.

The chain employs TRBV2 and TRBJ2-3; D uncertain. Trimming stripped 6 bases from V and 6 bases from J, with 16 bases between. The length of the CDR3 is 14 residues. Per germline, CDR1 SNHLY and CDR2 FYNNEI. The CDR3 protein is CASSLRLGRDTQYF. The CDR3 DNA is TGTGCCAGCAGCCTAAGACTCGGGCGGGATACGCAGTATTTT.

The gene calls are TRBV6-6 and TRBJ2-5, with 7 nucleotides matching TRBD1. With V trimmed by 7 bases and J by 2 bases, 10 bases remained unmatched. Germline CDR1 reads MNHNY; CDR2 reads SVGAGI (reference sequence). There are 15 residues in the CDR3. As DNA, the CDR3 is TGTGCCAGCAATGACGGGACAGTGGGGCAAGAGACCCAGTACTTC. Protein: CASNDGTVGQETQYF.

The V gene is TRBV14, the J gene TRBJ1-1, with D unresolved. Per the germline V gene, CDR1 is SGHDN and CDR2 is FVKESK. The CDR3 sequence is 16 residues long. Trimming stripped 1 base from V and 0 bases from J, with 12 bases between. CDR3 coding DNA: TGTGCCAGCAGCCAAGTAAGCCAGCCGGTGAACACTGAAGCTTTCTTT. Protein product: CASSQVSQPVNTEAFF. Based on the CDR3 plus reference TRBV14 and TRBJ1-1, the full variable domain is EAGVTQFPSHSVIEKGQTVTLRCDPISGHDNLYWYRRVMGKEIKFLLHFVKESKQDESGMPNNRFLAERTGGTYSTLKVQPAELEDSGVYFCASSQVSQPVNTEAFFGQGTRLTVV.

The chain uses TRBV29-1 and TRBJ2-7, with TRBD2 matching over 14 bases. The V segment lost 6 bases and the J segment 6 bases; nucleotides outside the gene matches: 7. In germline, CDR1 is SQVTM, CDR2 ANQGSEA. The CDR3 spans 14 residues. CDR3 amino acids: CSVQGLAGALEQYF. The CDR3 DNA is TGCAGCGTCCAGGGACTAGCGGGGGCGCTCGAGCAGTACTTC.

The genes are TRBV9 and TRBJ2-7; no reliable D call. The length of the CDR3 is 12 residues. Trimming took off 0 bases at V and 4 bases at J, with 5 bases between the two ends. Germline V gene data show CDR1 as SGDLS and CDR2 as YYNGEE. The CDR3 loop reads CASSVARYEQYF. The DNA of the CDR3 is TGTGCCAGCAGCGTAGCCAGGTACGAGCAGTACTTC.

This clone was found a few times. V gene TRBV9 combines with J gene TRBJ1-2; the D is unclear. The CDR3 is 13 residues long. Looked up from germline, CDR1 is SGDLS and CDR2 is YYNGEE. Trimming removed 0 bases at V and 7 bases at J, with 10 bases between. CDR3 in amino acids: CASSVGDTAGYTF. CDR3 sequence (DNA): TGTGCCAGCAGCGTAGGTGACACCGCTGGCTACACCTTC. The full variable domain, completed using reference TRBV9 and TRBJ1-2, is DSGVTQTPKHLITATGQRVTLRCSPRSGDLSVYWYQQSLDQGLQFLIQYYNGEERAKGNILERFSAQQFPDLHSELNLSSLELGDSALYFCASSVGDTAGYTFGSGTRLTVV.

The CDR3 sequence is CASSQGFSGVGGETQYF. CDR3 coding DNA: TGTGCCAGCAGCCAAGGATTTAGCGGGGTAGGGGGAGAGACCCAGTACTTC. This rearrangement joins TRBV4-2 to TRBJ2-5; 8 nucleotides match TRBD2. CDR1 is LGHNA and CDR2 is YNFKEQ in the germline V gene. V shed 1 base, J shed 4 bases, and the junction held 11 bases outside the gene matches. The CDR3 is made up of 17 amino acids.

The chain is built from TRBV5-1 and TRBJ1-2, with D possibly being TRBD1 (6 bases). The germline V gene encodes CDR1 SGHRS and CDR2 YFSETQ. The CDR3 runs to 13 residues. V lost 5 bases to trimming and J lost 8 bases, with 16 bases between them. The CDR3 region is CASSPSTGIGYTF. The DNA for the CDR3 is TGCGCCAGCAGTCCTTCGACAGGCATCGGCTACACCTTC.